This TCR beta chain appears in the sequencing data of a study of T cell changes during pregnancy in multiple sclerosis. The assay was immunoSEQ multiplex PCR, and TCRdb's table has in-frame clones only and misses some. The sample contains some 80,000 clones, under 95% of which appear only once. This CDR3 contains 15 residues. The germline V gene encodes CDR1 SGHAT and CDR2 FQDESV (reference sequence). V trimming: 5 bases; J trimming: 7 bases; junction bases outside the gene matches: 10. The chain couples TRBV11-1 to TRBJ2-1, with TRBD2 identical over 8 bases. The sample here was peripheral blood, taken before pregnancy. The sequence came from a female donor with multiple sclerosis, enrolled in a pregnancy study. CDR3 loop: CASSRGGGEVNEQFF. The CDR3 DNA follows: TGTGCCAGCAGCCGGGGGGGAGGGGAGGTGAATGAGCAGTTCTTC.